A selection of T cell receptor beta chains follows, all from one sample in a study of CD8+ T cells in alopecia areata. Measured with immunoSEQ multiplex PCR; TCRdb has only the in-frame clones, and not every one. This table has approximately 120,000 clones, approximately 60% appearing once. The sequencing used CD4+ T cells sorted from blood, collected at week 4, from a patient treated with tofacitinib. These receptors were taken from a human donor with alopecia areata. Each CDR3 is given with its conserved first and last residue. D genes are given only for firm matches. Size tells how often a clone was seen (once, few, many) or the class of an expanded clone, and some rows leave it out.

J | V | D | size | CDR3 | DNA
TRBJ1-1 | TRBV5-4 | NA | few | CASSLRLEGTEAFF | TGTGCCAGCAGCTTGAGGCTTGAGGGGACTGAAGCTTTCTTT
TRBJ2-3 | TRBV7-9 | NA | NA | CASSHPSDTQYF | TGTGCCAGCAGCCATCCGTCCGATACGCAGTATTTT
TRBJ2-5 | TRBV15 | NA | NA | CATSGWTPGGETQYF | TGTGCCACCAGCGGATGGACACCAGGCGGAGAGACCCAGTACTTC
TRBJ2-7 | TRBV5-6 | NA | NA | CASSLDGSGTYEQYF | TGTGCCAGCAGCTTGGACGGGTCGGGTACCTACGAGCAGTACTTC
TRBJ1-6 | TRBV6-1 | NA | NA | CASSEWRQTSSPLHF | TGTGCCAGCAGTGAATGGAGACAGACAAGTTCACCCCTCCACTTT
TRBJ2-5 | TRBV7-2 | NA | NA | CASSLGQFQETQYF | TGTGCCAGCAGCTTAGGACAGTTTCAAGAGACCCAGTACTTC
TRBJ2-5 | TRBV5-1 | NA | few | CASKEGETQYF | TGCGCCAGCAAGGAGGGAGAGACCCAGTACTTC
TRBJ2-4 | TRBV29-1 | TRBD2 | NA | CSVEGGEAKNIQYF | TGCAGCGTTGAGGGAGGGGAAGCCAAAAACATTCAGTACTTC
TRBJ2-3 | TRBV2 | TRBD1 | NA | CASSLQGISTDTQYF | TGTGCCAGCAGCCTACAGGGGATAAGCACAGATACGCAGTATTTT
TRBJ1-2 | TRBV27 | NA | NA | CASSPKGVANYGYTF | TGTGCCAGCAGTCCAAAAGGGGTAGCCAACTATGGCTACACCTTC
TRBJ2-3 | TRBV18 | NA | few | CASSPPGDTQYF | TGTGCCAGCTCACCACCGGGAGATACGCAGTATTTT
TRBJ2-7 | TRBV29-1 | TRBD1 | NA | CSVETQGADEQYF | TGCAGCGTTGAAACCCAGGGGGCGGATGAGCAGTACTTC
TRBJ2-5 | TRBV7-2 | TRBD2 | NA | CASSLGVGGVETQYF | TGTGCCAGCAGCTTAGGTGTGGGAGGGGTGGAGACCCAGTACTTC
TRBJ2-7 | TRBV15 | TRBD2 | few | CATSRTSGSFSEQYF | TGTGCCACCAGCCGGACTAGCGGGAGTTTCTCCGAGCAGTACTTC
TRBJ2-7 | TRBV27 | TRBD1 | NA | CASSLRQGAPYEQYF | TGTGCCAGCAGTTTACGACAGGGGGCCCCCTACGAGCAGTACTTC
TRBJ1-1 | TRBV11-2 | NA | NA | CASSLTGNEAFF | TGTGCCAGCAGCTTAACGGGGAATGAAGCTTTCTTT
TRBJ1-3 | TRBV29-1 | NA | NA | CSVMPGPGNTIYF | TGCAGCGTTATGCCAGGGCCTGGAAACACCATATATTTT
TRBJ2-5 | TRBV7-3 | NA | few | CASSARSGGGEETQYF | TGTGCCAGCAGCGCAAGATCCGGAGGGGGCGAAGAGACCCAGTACTTC
TRBJ1-3 | TRBV7-3 | NA | NA | CASSVGWGSGNTIYF | TGTGCCAGCAGCGTAGGATGGGGATCTGGAAACACCATATATTTT
TRBJ2-6 | TRBV5-6 | NA | NA | CASSLARGANVLTF | TGTGCCAGCAGCTTGGCCCGAGGGGCCAACGTCCTGACTTTC
TRBJ2-5 | TRBV4-3 | NA | once | CASSQDPGPAPGETQYF | TGCGCCAGCAGCCAAGATCCAGGCCCCGCTCCGGGAGAGACCCAGTACTTC
TRBJ1-2 | TRBV4-2 | TRBD1 | NA | CASSQEGGRSNYGYTF | TGTGCCAGCAGCCAAGAAGGGGGCAGATCTAACTATGGCTACACCTTC
TRBJ1-1 | TRBV29-1 | TRBD1 | NA | CSVRKSGGNTEAFF | TGCAGCGTTCGTAAATCAGGGGGTAACACTGAAGCTTTCTTT
TRBJ2-1 | TRBV11-3 | TRBD2 | NA | CASSLEGAGGPNEQFF | TGTGCCAGCAGCTTAGAAGGGGCGGGGGGACCGAATGAGCAGTTCTTC
TRBJ2-7 | TRBV20-1 | NA | NA | CSASRSYEQYF | TGCAGTGCTTCCCGCTCCTACGAGCAGTACTTC
TRBJ2-7 | TRBV5-1 | TRBD1 | NA | CASSLVAGGAYEQYF | TGCGCCAGCAGCTTGGTTGCAGGGGGAGCCTACGAGCAGTACTTC
TRBJ2-5 | TRBV29-1 | NA | few | CSAGSGGGLQETQYF | TGCAGCGCCGGAAGTGGCGGGGGCCTTCAAGAGACCCAGTACTTC
TRBJ2-3 | TRBV7-9 | NA | NA | CASAEWADTQYF | TGTGCCAGCGCCGAGTGGGCAGATACGCAGTATTTT
TRBJ2-7 | TRBV5-1 | NA | few | CASSSTGYEQYF | TGCGCCAGCAGCTCTACGGGCTACGAGCAGTACTTC
TRBJ2-3 | TRBV15 | NA | NA | CATSRDWAGTDTQYF | TGTGCCACCAGCAGAGATTGGGCTGGCACAGATACGCAGTATTTT
TRBJ1-1 | TRBV4-1 | NA | NA | CASSLPTAKNTEAFF | TGCGCCAGCAGCCTACCGACAGCCAAGAACACTGAAGCTTTCTTT
TRBJ2-1 | TRBV11-3 | NA | few | CASSLVGDSYNEQFF | TGTGCCAGCAGCTTAGTGGGGGACTCCTACAATGAGCAGTTCTTC
TRBJ2-7 | TRBV25-1 | TRBD2 | NA | CASSKSGSSEQYF | TGTGCCAGCTCAAAGAGCGGGAGTAGCGAGCAGTACTTC
TRBJ1-2 | TRBV4-1 | NA | few | CASSQATQGGSGYTF | TGCGCCAGCAGCCAAGCCACTCAGGGAGGATCTGGCTACACCTTC
TRBJ2-5 | TRBV11-3 | NA | NA | CASSLGGRPETQYF | TGTGCCAGCAGCTTAGGGGGACGACCAGAGACCCAGTACTTC
TRBJ2-5 | TRBV4-2 | NA | NA | CASSQGRETQYF | TGTGCCAGCAGCCAAGGCCGAGAGACCCAGTACTTC